Here is one TCR beta chain with its context. This specimen comes from a study of cytomegalovirus exposure and HLA in healthy donors. Vbeta (60) and Jbeta (13) primers were used in the PCR. Libraries were prepared by immunoSEQ multiplex PCR; TCRdb keeps only in-frame clonotypes and omits some of them. The data show 160,000 or so clones, roughly four fifths seen once. V lost 6 bases, J lost 0 bases, and 6 bases stayed unmatched. This CDR3 spans 16 amino acids. CDR1 and CDR2 from the germline V gene are MDHEN and SYDVKM. The rearrangement joins TRBV28 to TRBJ2-7, with TRBD2 identical over 12 bases. The TCR originated in a woman aged 45-65 years in good health and CMV-seronegative. The specimen was PBMCs. CDR3 sequence (DNA): TGTGCCAGCAGCCCTAGGACTAGCGGGAACTCCTACGAGCAGTACTTC. Its protein is CASSPRTSGNSYEQYF.